This is a list of T cell receptor beta chains from one sample in a study of post-analysis software for immune sequencing data. TCRdb redid the calling of the PCR reads with MiXCR, one entry per CDR3 protein. The data show 350,000 to 500,000 distinct CDR3 sequences, about 40% seen once. Sequenced sample: blood. All receptors derive from a girl aged 2 to 10 with multiple sclerosis. The conserved cysteine and the conserved F or W are not part of the CDR3 here. Each record gives: J gene, D gene, V gene, CDR3 protein. The D gene is left open where the match is weak.

J gene: TRBJ2-1; D gene: TRBD2; V gene: TRBV3-1; CDR3 protein: ASSLGLAGADNEQF
J gene: TRBJ2-7; D gene: NA; V gene: TRBV4-2; CDR3 protein: ASSQAVGYEQY
J gene: TRBJ1-2; D gene: NA; V gene: TRBV7-2; CDR3 protein: ASSLDYGNGYT
J gene: TRBJ1-2; D gene: NA; V gene: TRBV18; CDR3 protein: ASSPSTALINYGYT
J gene: TRBJ2-7; D gene: TRBD1; V gene: TRBV10-2; CDR3 protein: ASSEYATGKDEQY
J gene: TRBJ1-1; D gene: NA; V gene: TRBV6-5; CDR3 protein: ASNSLGRPNTEAF
J gene: TRBJ2-1; D gene: NA; V gene: TRBV6-6; CDR3 protein: ASSYSTRGDEQF
J gene: TRBJ1-1; D gene: TRBD1; V gene: TRBV27; CDR3 protein: ASSQQGIDTEAF
J gene: TRBJ2-3; D gene: NA; V gene: TRBV27; CDR3 protein: ASSRGPLGTQY
J gene: TRBJ2-5; D gene: TRBD2; V gene: TRBV7-3; CDR3 protein: ASSLTGLVVQETQY
J gene: TRBJ2-7; D gene: TRBD1; V gene: TRBV7-8; CDR3 protein: ASSRQKTGPYEQY
J gene: TRBJ2-1; D gene: NA; V gene: TRBV9; CDR3 protein: ASSFTPEGDNEQF